This T cell receptor (beta chain) derives from a study of cytomegalovirus exposure and HLA in healthy donors. Study-wide points: In a later analysis, productive TCRs from donors in an Asian-associated ancestry cluster reportedly carried fewer N-insertions than the cohort mean.

To note about this clone: Its antigen remains unknown.

V was pared by 6 bases and J by 0 bases, with 16 bases between. There are 16 residues in the CDR3. Germline lookup yields CDR1 WNHNN and CDR2 SYGVQD (reference sequence). With 60 Vbeta and 13 Jbeta primers, the PCR was carried out. Data came from immunoSEQ multiplex PCR; TCRdb stores just in-frame clones and leaves some out. The repertoire holds some 25,000 clones, with 79% as singletons. The V gene is TRBV10-1, the J gene TRBJ2-3, with D tentatively TRBD2 (7 bases). Sequenced: PBMCs. This TCR was recovered from a male donor in good health and CMV-seronegative. The CDR3 here is CASSGWGGPSTDTQYF. CDR3 nucleotides: TGCGCCAGCAGCGGATGGGGGGGCCCTAGCACAGATACGCAGTATTTT.